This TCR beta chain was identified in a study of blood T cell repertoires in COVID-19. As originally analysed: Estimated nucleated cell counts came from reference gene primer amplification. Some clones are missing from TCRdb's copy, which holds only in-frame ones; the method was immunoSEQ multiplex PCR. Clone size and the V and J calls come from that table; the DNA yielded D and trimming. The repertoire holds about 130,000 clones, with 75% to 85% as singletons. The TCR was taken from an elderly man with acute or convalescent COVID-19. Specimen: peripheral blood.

CDR3 in amino acids: CATATGAYNEQFF. The CDR3 coding sequence is TGTGCCACCGCCACAGGGGCCTACAATGAGCAGTTCTTC. J is TRBJ2-1 and V is TRBV15, with 7 bases aligning to TRBD1. J was trimmed by 2 bases and V by 8 bases; bases with no gene match: 3. The CDR3 runs to 13 residues. Germline CDR1 is LNHNV and CDR2 is YYDKDF (reference sequence).